Below, 23 T cell receptor beta chains from the same sample are listed, as sequenced in a study of sequential checkpoint blockade in melanoma (dated by TCRdb to between 2019 and 2020). The meaning of the sample's treatment or condition label: randomized to nivolumab then ipilimumab (arm A) or the reverse (arm B). Library construction relied on the immunoSEQ multiplex PCR assay. Imported from immuneACCESS, the table was reduced by TCRdb to in-frame sequences with V and J called. These copies leave out some clones; in studies compared against another copy, an unresolved V gene accounts for under half, and the cause of the remainder is not known. The sample includes 5,600 or so clones, with roughly 50% observed a single time. The ten largest account for less than 30% of the sample. Material: CD8+ T cells sorted from blood (inferred from file names), obtained from a patient given nivolumab and ipilimumab in sequence. Every receptor here comes from a human patient with melanoma. Some clones in this sample may be carry-over from other donors' samples.

This clone has a handful of counts. The rearrangement links TRBV9 to TRBJ2-6, with 8 bases identical to TRBD1. Germline V gives CDR1 SGDLS, CDR2 YYNGEE. The CDR3 totals 17 residues. V trimming: 2 bases; J trimming: 0 bases; junction bases outside the gene matches: 4. Here the CDR3 DNA reads TGTGCCAGCAGCGTGGGGACAGGATTCTCTGGGGCCAACGTCCTGACTTTC. Residues: CASSVGTGFSGANVLTF.

The J gene is TRBJ1-4, the V gene TRBV6-5; TRBD1 matches 11 bases. Looked up from germline, CDR1 is MNHEY and CDR2 is SVGAGI. CDR3 length: 14 residues. The V gene end was trimmed by 5 bases and the J gene end by 10 bases; junction bases not matched to a gene: 6. For the CDR3, the DNA is TGTGCCAGCAGTGGACAGGGGGCTCCGGGAAAACTGTTTTTT. As protein: CASSGQGAPGKLFF.

The J gene is TRBJ1-5, the V gene TRBV27, with 11 bases identical to TRBD1. The CDR3 totals 14 residues. Germline V gene data show CDR1 as MNHEY and CDR2 as SMNVEV (reference sequence). Trimming cost V 6 bases and J 7 bases; bases outside gene matches: 5. The DNA of the CDR3 is TGTGCCAGCAGCGGGACAGGGGGAGAACAGCCCCAGCATTTT. Its translation is CASSGTGGEQPQHF.

This clone has a handful of counts. The chain has TRBV7-8 and TRBJ2-7; the match to TRBD1 covers 9 bases. Per the germline V gene, CDR1 is SGHVS and CDR2 is FQNEAQ. With V trimmed by 10 bases and J by 1 base, 5 bases remained unmatched. This CDR3 region has 13 residues. The CDR3 sequence is CATYGTGSYEQYF. The CDR3 DNA is TGTGCCACCTACGGGACAGGGTCCTACGAGCAGTACTTC. Drawing the rest from reference TRBV7-8 and TRBJ2-7, the complete variable domain is GAGVSQSPRYKVAKRGQDVALRCDPISGHVSLFWYQQALGQGPEFLTYFQNEAQLDKSGLPSDRFFAERPEGSVSTLKIQRTQQEDSAVYLCATYGTGSYEQYFGPGTRLTVT.

The chain uses TRBV29-1 and TRBJ1-2; D remains unclear. V gave up 3 bases and J gave up 5 bases, with 10 bases separating them. The germline CDR1 and CDR2 sequences are SQVTM and ANQGSEA. The CDR3 spans 12 residues. The CDR3 region is CSVEGRKYGYTF. As DNA, the CDR3 is TGCAGCGTTGAGGGCAGAAAGTATGGCTACACCTTC.

The chain combines TRBV9 with TRBJ1-1; D uncertain. Germline V gives CDR1 SGDLS, CDR2 YYNGEE. This CDR3 is 14 amino acids long. V shed 0 bases and J shed 6 bases, with 12 bases lying between them. The DNA of the CDR3 is TGTGCCAGCAGCGTAGCGGGAGGTCTAGCTGAAGCTTTCTTT. Encoded protein: CASSVAGGLAEAFF.

The CDR3 is CASSLGRDNEQYF. The CDR3 bases are TGTGCCAGCAGCTTGGGAAGGGACAACGAGCAGTACTTC. This rearrangement joins TRBV7-9 to TRBJ2-7; D is possibly TRBD1 (6 bases). Germline V CDR1 and CDR2: SEHNR, FQNEAQ (reference sequence). The V and J ends lost 3 bases and 5 bases respectively, with 11 bases between them. The CDR3 has 13 amino acids.

The rearrangement links TRBV27 to TRBJ2-7, with TRBD1 matching over 7 bases. Germline CDR1 reads MNHEY; CDR2 reads SMNVEV (reference sequence). The CDR3 is 14 residues long. Unmatched junction bases numbered 7, after V lost 2 bases and J lost 6 bases. The CDR3 DNA follows: TGTGCCAGCAGTTTAACTGGGACAGCTGGCGAGCAGTACTTC. Amino acids: CASSLTGTAGEQYF.

V gene TRBV7-9 combines with J gene TRBJ2-7; 7 bases are shared with TRBD1. Trimming removed 1 base from V and 5 bases from J; junction bases left unmatched: 11. Germline CDR1 reads SEHNR; CDR2 reads FQNEAQ (reference sequence). There are 16 residues in the CDR3. This CDR3 is CASSLGFGDRDHEQYF. The CDR3 nucleotides read TGTGCCAGCAGCTTAGGGTTCGGTGACAGGGACCACGAGCAGTACTTC.

This clone was observed a few times. The chain uses TRBV7-9 and TRBJ2-5; a weak D match, TRBD2 (6 bases). The end of the DNA fits TRBJ2-7 better, so the J call may be wrong. The CDR3 has 14 residues. Germline loops: CDR1 SEHNR, CDR2 FQNEAQ (reference sequence). CDR3 residues: CASSFIAAPYEQYF. CDR3 nucleotides: TGTGCCAGCAGCTTCATAGCGGCTCCCTACGAGCAGTACTTC.

This chain connects TRBV6-6 to TRBJ1-1, with D possibly matching TRBD1 (5 bases). With 0 bases removed from V and 7 bases from J, the gap between germline ends came to 15 bases. CDR1 is MNHNY, CDR2 SVGAGI, per germline (reference sequence). CDR3 length: 15 residues. Here the CDR3 DNA reads TGTGCCAGCAGTTACTCGGTGGATGGGCAGGGTGAAGCTTTCTTT. It translates to CASSYSVDGQGEAFF.

V gene TRBV7-2 combines with J gene TRBJ1-2, with D unresolved. V shed 5 bases and J shed 4 bases, with 14 bases lying between them. Germline V gene data show CDR1 as SGHTA and CDR2 as FQGNSA. The CDR3 is 14 amino acids. In DNA form, the CDR3 reads TGTGCCAGCAGCCCCCTCGGGGTCGGCTATGGCTACACCTTC. It translates to CASSPLGVGYGYTF.

CDR3 residues: CASSTTAYNSPLHF. CDR3 DNA: TGTGCCAGCAGTACCACGGCCTATAATTCACCCCTCCACTTT. V gene TRBV6-5 combines with J gene TRBJ1-6; no firm D call. This CDR3 spans 14 amino acids. Germline V gives CDR1 MNHEY, CDR2 SVGAGI. Trimming took off 5 bases at V and 2 bases at J, with 7 bases between the two ends.

This clone is medium-sized within its sample. The chain links TRBV19 to TRBJ1-1, with 7 bases aligning to TRBD1. Germline V CDR1 and CDR2: LNHDA, SQIVND (reference sequence). J was trimmed by 1 base and V by 9 bases; bases with no gene match: 8. CDR3 length: 14 amino acids. CDR3: CASLPRTGNTEAFF. CDR3 nucleotide sequence: TGTGCCAGCCTCCCCCGGACAGGGAACACTGAAGCTTTCTTT.

This clone is deemed medium-sized (0.01 to 0.1%). This chain joins TRBV7-9 and TRBJ1-1; TRBD1 might be the D (6 bases). V was pared by 3 bases and J by 4 bases, with 12 bases between. Germline lookup yields CDR1 SEHNR and CDR2 FQNEAQ (reference sequence). This CDR3 has 14 residues. The CDR3 spells CASSLGGARTEAFF. The CDR3 DNA reads as TGTGCCAGCAGCTTGGGGGGGGCGCGCACTGAAGCTTTCTTT.

This clone was detected only a few times. CDR3 coding DNA: TGTGCCAGCAGCCCCTTGCCGGTGACAGATACGCAGTATTTT. It specifies CASSPLPVTDTQYF. V usage is TRBV5-4 and J usage is TRBJ2-3; D unclear. Trimming took off 4 bases at V and 3 bases at J, with 12 bases between the two ends. Germline loops: CDR1 SGHNT, CDR2 YYREEE (reference sequence). The length of the CDR3 is 14 residues.

The chain combines TRBV6-5 with TRBJ1-2; TRBD1 matches at 7 bases. The J segment lost 4 bases and the V segment lost 0 bases, leaving 5 bases of the junction unmatched. Germline loops: CDR1 MNHEY, CDR2 SVGAGI. The CDR3 is 15 residues long. The chain's CDR3 is CASSYSKGASYGYTF. In nucleotides, the CDR3 is TGTGCCAGCAGTTACTCGAAGGGGGCCAGCTATGGCTACACCTTC.

This clone was recorded once. This chain connects TRBV5-8 to TRBJ1-2; no clear D. This CDR3 is 14 amino acids long. Germline V gene sequence: CDR1 SGHTS, CDR2 YDEGEE. Trimming pared 2 bases from V and 7 bases from J, leaving 15 bases between. CDR3 amino acids: CASSFPGARGGYTF. DNA for the CDR3: TGTGCCAGCAGCTTTCCAGGAGCCCGGGGTGGCTACACCTTC.

This chain uses TRBV11-2 with TRBJ2-7; 7 bases are a match to TRBD2. J lost 3 bases, V lost 1 base, and 3 bases had no gene match. CDR1 SGHAT and CDR2 FQNNGV come from the germline V gene. This CDR3 contains 14 residues. DNA for the CDR3: TGTGCCAGCAGCTTAGGGGGAGGGTTCTACGAGCAGTACTTC. Translating it yields CASSLGGGFYEQYF.

V usage is TRBV7-9 and J usage is TRBJ2-3, with TRBD2 matching over 8 bases. V shed 11 bases, J shed 0 bases, and the junction held 7 bases outside the gene matches. Germline CDR1 reads SEHNR; CDR2 reads FQNEAQ (reference sequence). There are 14 residues in the CDR3. CDR3 coding DNA: TGTGCCCCGGGGGGGGGCCATAGCACAGATACGCAGTATTTT. Translated, it gives CAPGGGHSTDTQYF.

Judged by abundance, this clone is medium-sized. V usage is TRBV10-3 and J usage is TRBJ2-7, with TRBD2 matching over 10 bases. The CDR3 runs 14 residues. Trimming took 2 bases from V and 5 from J; bases not matched to a gene: 3. Germline assignment: CDR1 ENHRY and CDR2 SYGVKD. The CDR3: CAISETSGAHEQYF. CDR3 sequence (DNA): TGTGCCATCAGTGAGACTAGCGGGGCCCACGAGCAGTACTTC.

The genes are TRBV12-5 and TRBJ2-7, with 10 nucleotides matching TRBD1. With 3 bases clipped from V and 3 bases from J, the junction kept 5 bases outside the gene matches. This CDR3 contains 15 residues. The germline V gene has CDR1 LGHNT and CDR2 FRNRAP. The CDR3 DNA reads TGTGCTAGTGGTTTACCCGGGACAGGGGTCTACGAGCAGTACTTC. It translates to CASGLPGTGVYEQYF.

The chain is built from TRBV2 and TRBJ2-5; TRBD1 agrees at 7 bases. CDR3 length equals 16 residues. In germline, CDR1 is SNHLY, CDR2 FYNNEI. V lost 6 bases and J lost 0; bases outside the gene matches: 10. The chain's CDR3 is CASSGTDHIYQETQYF. CDR3 coding DNA: TGTGCCAGCAGCGGGACAGATCACATTTACCAAGAGACCCAGTACTTC.